These T cell receptor beta chains were read from a single sample in a study of T cells in Graves' hyperthyroidism and ophthalmopathy. TCRdb processed the multiplex PCR reads anew with MiXCR; each CDR3 protein has one entry. Among hundreds of thousands of distinct CDR3 sequences listed, around 13% were seen once. The sequencing input was blood. These receptors were obtained from a woman aged 18 to 35 with Graves' hyperthyroidism. CDR3s include the opening cysteine and the closing phenylalanine or tryptophan. The D gene is left open where the match is weak. Size values are once, few and many counts, or a class for expanded clones, and some rows have none.

v_call	d_call	j_call	clone_size	cdr3_nt	cdr3_aa
TRBV11-2	.	TRBJ2-7	few	TGTGCCAGCAGCGAAGTACTGCTTACCTACGAGCAGTACTTC	CASSEVLLTYEQYF
TRBV7-9	.	TRBJ1-1	.	TGTGCCAGCAGCTCAGACCTGGGGACTGAAGCTTTCTTT	CASSSDLGTEAFF
TRBV24-1	.	TRBJ2-5	.	TGTGCCACCTCCCCTGGAATAGGGACCCAGTACTTC	CATSPGIGTQYF
TRBV29-1	.	TRBJ2-1	.	TGCAGCGTTCTAGCCCTCGATCGCTCCTACAATGAGCAGTTCTTC	CSVLALDRSYNEQFF
TRBV7-3	TRBD2	TRBJ2-3	few	TGTGCCAGCAGTTATGTCGGGGCGGGAGGGGATACGCAGTATTTT	CASSYVGAGGDTQYF
TRBV20-1	.	TRBJ2-5	many	TGCAGTGCTTCCCTGGACCGAAACCAAGAGACCCAGTACTTC	CSASLDRNQETQYF
TRBV5-1	.	TRBJ2-2	.	TGCGCCAGCAAGGCTCCCAGCGGCAACACCGGGGAGCTGTTTTTT	CASKAPSGNTGELFF
TRBV4-3	.	TRBJ2-2	few	TGCGCCAGCAGCCAAGCGGGGAACACCGGGGAGCTGTTTTTT	CASSQAGNTGELFF
TRBV2	TRBD2	TRBJ2-1	many	TGTGCCAGCATCGCCGGACTAGCGGGAGGAAAAGAGCAGTTCTTC	CASIAGLAGGKEQFF
TRBV6-2/TRBV6-3	.	TRBJ1-3	.	TGTGCCAGCAGTTACCTTAACCGTGGGCACACCATATATTTT	CASSYLNRGHTIYF
TRBV7-9	.	TRBJ1-4	.	TGTGCCAGCGTAGCCGGGGATTTCAATGAAAAACTGTTTTTT	CASVAGDFNEKLFF
TRBV6-6	.	TRBJ1-2	many	TGTGCCAGCAGTTACTCCTTCGGGACTAACTATGGCTACACCTTC	CASSYSFGTNYGYTF
TRBV7-9	.	TRBJ1-2	many	TGTGCCAGCACCCCGACAGCTCTATATGGCTACACCTTC	CASTPTALYGYTF
TRBV20-1	.	TRBJ1-5	few	TGCAGTGCTAGAGGGCAGGGAAAGGTCCAGCCCCAGCATTTT	CSARGQGKVQPQHF
TRBV6-2/TRBV6-3	TRBD1	TRBJ1-5	many	TGTGCCAGCAGTGTACAGGGGTGGAATCAGCCCCAGCATTTT	CASSVQGWNQPQHF
TRBV2	TRBD1	TRBJ2-1	many	TGTGCCAGCAGCATACTGGGACAGGGGTTTAGGAGCTCCTACAATGAGCAGTTCTTC	CASSILGQGFRSSYNEQFF
TRBV9	TRBD1	TRBJ1-1	few	TGTGCCAGCAGCGTAACACAGGGGCCCCCGGACACTGAAGCTTTCTTT	CASSVTQGPPDTEAFF
TRBV3-1	TRBD1	TRBJ1-3	many	TGTGCCAGCAGCCGGACAGGGGATACGGGAAACACCATATATTTT	CASSRTGDTGNTIYF
TRBV19	TRBD2	TRBJ2-3	many	TGTGCCAGTAGTACTAGGGCTCGGCTAGCGGGAGTCCCAGATACGCAGTATTTT	CASSTRARLAGVPDTQYF
TRBV7-8	TRBD1	TRBJ2-1	many	TGTGCCAGCAGCCTATCAGGGACAGGGGCTTTATTAAATGAGCAGTTCTTC	CASSLSGTGALLNEQFF
TRBV3-1	.	TRBJ1-3	few	TGTGCCAGCAGCCAACACGGTCTTGGAAACACCATATATTTT	CASSQHGLGNTIYF
TRBV28	TRBD1	TRBJ1-5	few	TGTGCCAGCAGTCTACAGGGGCTCGATTTCAATCAGCCCCAGCATTTT	CASSLQGLDFNQPQHF
TRBV27	TRBD2	TRBJ2-1	.	TGTGCCAGCAGAACCGAGATAGCGGGGCCTTTTGGGAATGAGCAGTTCTTC	CASRTEIAGPFGNEQFF
TRBV24-1	.	TRBJ2-2	few	TGTGCCACCAGGTCTAGTGGCACCGGGGAGCTGTTTTTT	CATRSSGTGELFF
TRBV5-5	.	TRBJ2-5	many	TGTGCCAGCAGCTTCGGATCGGGGGAGACCCAGTACTTC	CASSFGSGETQYF
TRBV19	.	TRBJ1-5	.	TGTGCCAGTAGTATCCGTGGACCTCCTTATAGCAATCAGCCCCAGCATTTT	CASSIRGPPYSNQPQHF
TRBV6-2/TRBV6-3	.	TRBJ2-2	few	TGTGCCAGCAGTTACGGACTAACCACCGGGGAGCTGTTTTTT	CASSYGLTTGELFF
TRBV18	.	TRBJ1-1	few	TGTGCCAGCTCACCAAACAGGGATGGCACTGAAGCTTTCTTT	CASSPNRDGTEAFF
TRBV19	TRBD1	TRBJ2-7	.	TGTGCCAGTAGTATGGGACAGGGAGGCTACGAGCAGTACTTC	CASSMGQGGYEQYF
TRBV6-1	TRBD2	TRBJ2-7	many	TGTGCCAGCAGGGACGGGACTACCTACGAGCAGTACTTC	CASRDGTTYEQYF
TRBV28	TRBD1	TRBJ1-5	few	TGTGCCAGCAGACCCACAGGGGTTCAGCCCCAGCATTTT	CASRPTGVQPQHF
TRBV28	TRBD1	TRBJ2-7	.	TGTGCCAGCCAGGGGGCCGTGGCACGCTACGAGCAGTACTTC	CASQGAVARYEQYF
TRBV6-1	TRBD2	TRBJ2-1	.	TGTGCCAGCAGTTACGGCGGACTAGCGGGCGATGAGCAGTTCTTC	CASSYGGLAGDEQFF
TRBV7-9	.	TRBJ2-6	few	TGTGCCAGCAGCTTATATCAGGGGTCTCCCTCTGGGGCCAACGTCCTGACTTTC	CASSLYQGSPSGANVLTF
TRBV12-3/TRBV12-4	TRBD2	TRBJ2-7	few	TGTGCCAGCAGCTCCGGACTAGCGAGGCCCTACGAGCAGTACTTC	CASSSGLARPYEQYF
TRBV12-3/TRBV12-4	.	TRBJ1-3	many	TGTGCCAGCAGTTTCCCAGGAACTGGAAACACCATATATTTT	CASSFPGTGNTIYF
TRBV5-1	TRBD2	TRBJ2-1	many	TGCGCCAGCACTCTTGGACTAGCGGGAGTAGGCAATGAGCAGTTCTTC	CASTLGLAGVGNEQFF
TRBV27	TRBD1	TRBJ2-7	many	TGTGCCAGCAGTTTACGCGGACAGGAAGCCTACGAGCAGTACTTC	CASSLRGQEAYEQYF
TRBV20-1	.	TRBJ2-7	few	TGCAGTGCTCGGGAGTCGGGGTACGAGCAGTACTTC	CSARESGYEQYF
TRBV29-1	.	TRBJ1-2	.	TGCAGCGTAGCCGGGAGCAGTGGCTACACCTTC	CSVAGSSGYTF
TRBV19	.	TRBJ2-7	few	TGTGCCAGTGCTACTGCGACCTATTATCCCTACGAGCAGTACTTC	CASATATYYPYEQYF
TRBV28	.	TRBJ2-2	few	TGTGCCAGCACCCCCGCCACCGGGGAGCTGTTTTTT	CASTPATGELFF
TRBV19	TRBD1	TRBJ1-4	few	TGTGCCAGTAGTGACAGGGTACATCTGTTTTTT	CASSDRVHLFF
TRBV3-1	TRBD2	TRBJ2-7	many	TGTGCCAGCAGCCAAGGTCTAGCGGGAGGCTCCGAGCAGTACTTC	CASSQGLAGGSEQYF
TRBV28	.	TRBJ2-1	.	TGTGCCAGCGATTCCTCGAATGAGCAGTTCTTC	CASDSSNEQFF
TRBV6-1	TRBD1	TRBJ1-2	.	TGTGCCAGCAGTATAGACAGGGCGACCTATGGCTACACCTTC	CASSIDRATYGYTF
TRBV7-2	.	TRBJ2-7	many	TGTGCCAGCAGCAAGCAGGGGTTCCGCGAGCAGTACTTC	CASSKQGFREQYF
TRBV19	TRBD1	TRBJ1-5	few	TGTGCCAGTAGTACGATCGACAGGGGGCGAGATCAGCCCCAGCATTTT	CASSTIDRGRDQPQHF
TRBV30	.	TRBJ1-1	many	TGTGCCTGGAGTGACGAGGTTGCGGCTTTCTTT	CAWSDEVAAFF
TRBV12-3/TRBV12-4	.	TRBJ2-1	.	TGTGCCAGCAGCTCTTCCCTCGGGGAGCAGTTCTTC	CASSSSLGEQFF
TRBV12-3/TRBV12-4	TRBD2	TRBJ2-5	many	TGTGCCAGCAGTTTCATAGCGGGAGAGGTCGAGACCCAGTACTTC	CASSFIAGEVETQYF
TRBV6-1	.	TRBJ1-5	few	TGTGCCAGCAGTTTTACGACAGGTCTAGAGCCCCAGCATTTT	CASSFTTGLEPQHF
TRBV12-3/TRBV12-4	TRBD1	TRBJ2-7	many	TGTGCCAGCAGTTTAGCGAGGACAGGGATGGGCGAGCAGTACTTC	CASSLARTGMGEQYF